The present T cell receptor beta chain was sequenced within a study of T cell changes during pregnancy in multiple sclerosis. CDR3 length: 15 residues. Germline CDR1 reads MDHEN; CDR2 reads SYDVKM. V lost 6 bases and J 1 base, leaving 16 bases between the germline ends. Only in-frame clones appear in the TCRdb table, and some are missing; sequencing was by immunoSEQ multiplex PCR. There are 80,000 to 100,000 clones in the sample; over 85% occur only once, and almost 1% lies in the top ten. This chain uses TRBV28 with TRBJ2-7; tentatively, D is TRBD1 (6 bases). This specimen consisted of peripheral blood, obtained after pregnancy. The TCR originated in a female donor with multiple sclerosis, enrolled in a pregnancy study. This chain's CDR3 is CASRSRGRGSYEQYF. The DNA of the CDR3 is TGTGCCAGCAGATCTAGGGGCAGGGGATCCTACGAGCAGTACTTC.